The present TCR beta chain was sequenced within a study of T cells in Graves' hyperthyroidism and ophthalmopathy. V was cut by 7 bases and J by 3 bases, with 19 bases left in between. This CDR3 spans 15 amino acids. Germline values: CDR1 MNHNS, CDR2 SASEGT. Diagnosis of hyperthyroidism was new in patients aged 18 to 65, and its duration was under 2 months. Exclusion of patients followed from uncontrolled infection, other autoimmune disease, pregnancy or lactation. For the diagnoses, clinical symptoms, serum thyroxine and TRAb, thyroid ultrasound and orbital computed tomography were used. Worth noting for this clonotype: Its antigen is currently unknown.

Study results and caveats: Most expanded thyroid clonotypes above 0.001 also appeared in blood.

The investigators amplified TCR beta CDR3 regions from RNA transcripts. The HTBI set primed first-round TCR CDR3 RT-PCR. TCRdb called the multiplex PCR reads again in MiXCR, with one record for every CDR3 protein. The sample shows a few hundred thousand distinct CDR3 sequences, more than 15% of them seen only once. Sequenced: blood. The rearrangement joins TRBV6-1 to TRBJ2-7; TRBD2 is a possible D gene (6 bases). This receptor was taken from a woman aged 30 to 39 with Graves' hyperthyroidism. The CDR3 DNA sequence: TGTGCCAGCATCGAAACTAGCCCAACCGACTACGAGCAGTACTTC. This sequence encodes CASIETSPTDYEQYF.